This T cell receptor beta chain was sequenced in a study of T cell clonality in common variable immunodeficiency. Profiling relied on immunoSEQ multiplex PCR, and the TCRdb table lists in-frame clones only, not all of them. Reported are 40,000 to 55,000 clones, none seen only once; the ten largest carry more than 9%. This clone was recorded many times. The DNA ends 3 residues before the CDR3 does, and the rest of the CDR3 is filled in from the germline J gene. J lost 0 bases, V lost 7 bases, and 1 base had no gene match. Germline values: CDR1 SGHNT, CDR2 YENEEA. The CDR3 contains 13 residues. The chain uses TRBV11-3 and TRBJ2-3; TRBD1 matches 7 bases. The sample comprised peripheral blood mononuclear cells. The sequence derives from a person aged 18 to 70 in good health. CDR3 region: CASTTGSTDTQYF. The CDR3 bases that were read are TGTGCCAGCACGACAGGGAGCACAGATACG.